This is a list of T cell receptor beta chains from one sample in a study of blood T cell repertoires in COVID-19. TCRdb keeps only in-frame clones here, not all; method: immunoSEQ multiplex PCR. The data hold over 450,000 clones, with roughly 89% observed a single time. Sequenced material: peripheral blood. These receptors were taken from a woman in her forties or fifties with COVID-19, enrolled during active disease. Both conserved end residues are trimmed from each CDR3. Each record gives: V gene, J gene, D gene, CDR3 protein. D genes are given only for firm matches.

TRBV14,TRBJ2-3,NA,ASSLIGVTDTQY
TRBV19,TRBJ2-2,TRBD2,ASSRGGYAANTGELF
TRBV5-4,TRBJ1-4,TRBD1,ASSLETGSNEKLF
TRBV18,TRBJ2-5,TRBD1,ASSPQQGTETQY
TRBV6-6,TRBJ1-2,TRBD1,ASSPQAGGAYT
TRBV4-1,TRBJ2-1,NA,ASSQGESSYNEQF
TRBV30,TRBJ1-6,TRBD1,AWSEGGVSNSPLH
TRBV5-1,TRBJ2-5,NA,ASRSDMKTQY
TRBV27,TRBJ2-2,NA,ASRPRREENTGELF
TRBV3-1/TRBV3-2,TRBJ2-3,TRBD1,ASSLGGTGLSDTQY
TRBV5-6,TRBJ1-2,NA,ASSLTGGYT
TRBV12-3/TRBV12-4,TRBJ1-3,NA,ASIRGNTIY
TRBV4-2,TRBJ2-3,TRBD1,ASSPGTGWTDTQY
TRBV9,TRBJ1-3,NA,ASSVRPVPSSGNTIY
TRBV7-2,TRBJ1-6,NA,ASKRLYNSPLH
TRBV3-1/TRBV3-2,TRBJ2-1,NA,ASSQETSLPREQF
TRBV7-9,TRBJ2-1,TRBD2,ASSPRYPSGENNEQF
TRBV29-1,TRBJ1-6,NA,SVKSGHSDSPLH
TRBV29-1,TRBJ1-4,NA,SVEEIGATNEKLF
TRBV6-5,TRBJ2-3,TRBD2,ASSMTSGVTDTQY
TRBV24-1,TRBJ1-3,NA,ATSYISGTGGLWEGNTIY
TRBV30,TRBJ2-7,NA,AWSGLRSYEQY
TRBV4-1,TRBJ2-3,TRBD2,ASSQLAGGISDTQY
TRBV2,TRBJ1-4,NA,ASSVRRGSEKLF